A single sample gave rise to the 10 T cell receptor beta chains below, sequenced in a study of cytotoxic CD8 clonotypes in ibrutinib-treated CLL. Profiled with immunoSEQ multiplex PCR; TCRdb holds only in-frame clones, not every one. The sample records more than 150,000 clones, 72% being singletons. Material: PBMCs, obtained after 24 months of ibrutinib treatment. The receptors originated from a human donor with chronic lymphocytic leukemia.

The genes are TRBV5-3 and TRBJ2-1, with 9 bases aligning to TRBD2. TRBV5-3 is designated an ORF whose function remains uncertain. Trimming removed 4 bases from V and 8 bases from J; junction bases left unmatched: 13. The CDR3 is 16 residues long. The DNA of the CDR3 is TGTGCCAGAAGCCCAAGGGTTAGCGGGAGCTCAGATGAGCAGTTCTTC. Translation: CARSPRVSGSSDEQFF.

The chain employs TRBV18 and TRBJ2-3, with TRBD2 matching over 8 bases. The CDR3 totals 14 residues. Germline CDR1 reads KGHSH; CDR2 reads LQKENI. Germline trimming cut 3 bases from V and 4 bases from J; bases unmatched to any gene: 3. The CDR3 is CASSPGTRADTQYF. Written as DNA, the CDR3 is TGTGCCAGCTCACCCGGGACTAGAGCAGATACGCAGTATTTT.

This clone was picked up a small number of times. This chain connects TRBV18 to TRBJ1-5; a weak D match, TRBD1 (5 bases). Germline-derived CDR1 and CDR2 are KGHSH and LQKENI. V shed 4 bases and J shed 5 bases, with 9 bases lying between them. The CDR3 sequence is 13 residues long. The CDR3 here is CASSRDQDQPQHF. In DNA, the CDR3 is TGTGCCAGCTCACGGGACCAAGATCAGCCCCAGCATTTT.

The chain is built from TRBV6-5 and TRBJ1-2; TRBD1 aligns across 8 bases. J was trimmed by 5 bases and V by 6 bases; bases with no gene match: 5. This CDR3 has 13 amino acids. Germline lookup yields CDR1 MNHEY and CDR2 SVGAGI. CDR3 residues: CASRRQGRYGYTF. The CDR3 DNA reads TGTGCCAGCAGGCGACAGGGGAGATATGGCTACACCTTC.

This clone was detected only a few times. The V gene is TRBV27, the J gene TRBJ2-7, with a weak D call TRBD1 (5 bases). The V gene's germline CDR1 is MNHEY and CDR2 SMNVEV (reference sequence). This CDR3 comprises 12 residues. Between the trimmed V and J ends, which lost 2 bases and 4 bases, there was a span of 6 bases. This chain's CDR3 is CASSLQGYEQYF. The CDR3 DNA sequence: TGTGCCAGCAGTTTACAGGGTTACGAGCAGTACTTC.

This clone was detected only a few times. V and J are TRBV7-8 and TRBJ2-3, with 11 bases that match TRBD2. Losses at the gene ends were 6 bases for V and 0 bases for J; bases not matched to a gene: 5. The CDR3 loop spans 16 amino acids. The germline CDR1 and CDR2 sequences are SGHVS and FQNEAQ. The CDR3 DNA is TGTGCCAGCAGGTTCCTAGCGGGAGGAAGCACAGATACGCAGTATTTT. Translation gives CASRFLAGGSTDTQYF.

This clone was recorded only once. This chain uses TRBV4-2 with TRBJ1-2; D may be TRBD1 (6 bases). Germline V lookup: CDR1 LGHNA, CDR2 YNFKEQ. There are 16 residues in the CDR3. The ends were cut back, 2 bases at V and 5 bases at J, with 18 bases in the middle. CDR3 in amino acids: CASSQPSTTGIYGYTF. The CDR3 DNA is TGTGCCAGCAGCCAACCCAGTACTACAGGGATTTATGGCTACACCTTC.

The CDR3 spells CASSSTGWTYEQYF. The CDR3, as DNA: TGTGCCAGCAGCAGTACAGGGTGGACCTACGAGCAGTACTTC. The rearrangement uses TRBV5-4 and TRBJ2-7; perhaps TRBD1 as D (6 bases). V gave up 4 bases and J gave up 2 bases, with 13 bases separating them. Per the germline V gene, CDR1 is SGHNT and CDR2 is YYREEE (reference sequence). The CDR3 consists of 14 residues.

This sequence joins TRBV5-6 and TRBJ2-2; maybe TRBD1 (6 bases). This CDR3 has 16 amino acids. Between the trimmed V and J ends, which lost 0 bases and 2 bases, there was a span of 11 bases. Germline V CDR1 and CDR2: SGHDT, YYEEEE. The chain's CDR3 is CASSLGTVVNTGELFF. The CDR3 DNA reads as TGTGCCAGCAGCTTGGGGACAGTAGTTAACACCGGGGAGCTGTTTTTT.

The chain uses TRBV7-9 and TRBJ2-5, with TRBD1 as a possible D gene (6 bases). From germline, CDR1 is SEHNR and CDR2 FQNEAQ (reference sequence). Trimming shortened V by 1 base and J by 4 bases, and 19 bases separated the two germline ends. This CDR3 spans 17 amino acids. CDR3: CASSLDALWQGSETQYF. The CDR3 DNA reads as TGTGCCAGCAGCTTAGATGCCTTATGGCAGGGGTCAGAGACCCAGTACTTC.